This T cell receptor beta chain was recorded in a study of beta chain features in type 1 diabetes. A word on this clone: The antigen remains undetermined.

Sorting gave populations that all exceeded 95% purity. The study reverse transcribed the entire isolated RNA, so it sequenced expressed TCRB transcripts. The assay was immunoSEQ multiplex PCR, and TCRdb's table has in-frame clones only and misses some. The sample contains 500,000 to 650,000 clones, roughly an eighth of which appear only once. Study results and caveats: Individuals with type 1 diabetes displayed fewer insertions and more deletions at VDJ junctions. Shorter TCRB CDR3s, moderately but significantly so, marked every one of the four CD4+ subsets in Type 1 diabetes patients. Because the template was cDNA, high-expressing cells might be over-represented.

The CDR3 is 16 amino acids. Germline CDR1 reads MGHRA; CDR2 reads YSYEKL. V lost 1 base, J lost 0 bases, and 2 bases stayed unmatched. This sequence originates from a man aged 25 to 45 with type 1 diabetes. Source material: naive CD4+ T cells from blood. This chain uses TRBV4-1 with TRBJ1-4, with 7 bases lining up with TRBD1. The CDR3 DNA follows: TGCGCCAGCAGCCAAGCCGGACAGGCAACTAATGAAAAACTGTTTTTT. Protein product: CASSQAGQATNEKLFF.